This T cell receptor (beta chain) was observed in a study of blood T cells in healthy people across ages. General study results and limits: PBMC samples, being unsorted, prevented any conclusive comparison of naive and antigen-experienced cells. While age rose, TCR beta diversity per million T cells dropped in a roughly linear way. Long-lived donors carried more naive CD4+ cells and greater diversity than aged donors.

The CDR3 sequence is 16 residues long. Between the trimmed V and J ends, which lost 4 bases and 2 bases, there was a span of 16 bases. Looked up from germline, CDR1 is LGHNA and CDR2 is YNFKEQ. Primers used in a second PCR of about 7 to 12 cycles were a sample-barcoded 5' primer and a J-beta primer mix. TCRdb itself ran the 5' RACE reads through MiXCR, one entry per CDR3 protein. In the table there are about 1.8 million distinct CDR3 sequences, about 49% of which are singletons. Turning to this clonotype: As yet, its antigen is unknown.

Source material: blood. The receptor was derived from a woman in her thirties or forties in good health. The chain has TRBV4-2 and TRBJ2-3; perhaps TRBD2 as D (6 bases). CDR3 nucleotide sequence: TGTGCCAGCAGCCGAGAGTGGGGGGATACCACAGATACGCAGTATTTT. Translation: CASSREWGDTTDTQYF.